This T cell receptor (beta chain) appears in the sequencing data of a study of cytomegalovirus exposure and HLA in healthy donors. The study ran its PCR with 60 Vbeta and 13 Jbeta primers. Only in-frame clones appear in the TCRdb table, and some are missing; sequencing was by immunoSEQ multiplex PCR. The sample has about 130,000 clones; about 80% are singletons. The CDR3 contains 14 residues. CDR1 SNHLY and CDR2 FYNNEI come from the germline V gene. V shed 6 bases and J 5 bases; nucleotides not matched to a gene: 9. This receptor was obtained from a man in his forties in good health and CMV-seronegative. This rearrangement joins TRBV2 to TRBJ2-7, with 8 bases fitting TRBD1. What was sequenced was PBMCs. CDR3 protein: CASRRTGIFNEQYF. Written as DNA, the CDR3 is TGTGCCAGCAGACGGACAGGGATTTTCAACGAGCAGTACTTC.